These 9 T cell receptor beta chains were all obtained from the same sample, sequenced in a study of blood T cell repertoires in COVID-19. Profiled with immunoSEQ multiplex PCR; TCRdb holds only in-frame clones, not every one. The sample carries tens of thousands of clones, 75% to 90% recorded once. The sample taken for sequencing was peripheral blood. These receptors came from a human donor with active COVID-19. The donor label of this sample is uncertain.

The rearrangement links TRBV7-9 to TRBJ2-5; perhaps TRBD2 as D (6 bases). Germline CDR1 and CDR2: SEHNR and FQNEAQ (reference sequence). V was trimmed by 0 bases and J by 4 bases, leaving 6 bases between them. The CDR3 is made up of 13 amino acids. The CDR3, as DNA: TGTGCCAGCAGCTTAGCGGGGGGAGAGACCCAGTACTTC. This sequence encodes CASSLAGGETQYF.

This chain joins TRBV28 and TRBJ2-3; 8 nucleotides align to TRBD2. The germline CDR1 and CDR2 sequences are MDHEN and SYDVKM. The CDR3 loop spans 19 amino acids. Unmatched junction bases numbered 18, after V lost 3 bases and J lost 4 bases. CDR3 sequence (DNA): TGTGCCAGCAGTTTTTGGACACTACCGGGACTAGTGAACCCAGATACGCAGTATTTT. This gives the protein CASSFWTLPGLVNPDTQYF.

The chain combines TRBV18 with TRBJ1-1; no clear D gene. Trimming left V 6 bases short and J 4 bases short, with 15 bases between. The CDR3 is 14 residues long. CDR1 KGHSH and CDR2 LQKENI come from the germline V gene. The chain's CDR3 is CASSPGGRVTEAFF. As DNA, the CDR3 is TGTGCCAGCTCTCCGGGTGGGAGGGTCACTGAAGCTTTCTTT.

V is TRBV5-1 and J is TRBJ2-7; D unresolved. There are 14 residues in the CDR3. Trimming stripped 3 bases from V and 6 bases from J, with 16 bases between. The germline gives CDR1 SGHRS, CDR2 YFSETQ. The CDR3 sequence: CASSSNPHGSEQYF. The CDR3 nucleotides are TGCGCCAGCAGCTCAAATCCTCACGGGTCCGAGCAGTACTTC.

For the CDR3, the DNA is TGCGCCAGCAGCCAAGAGACAGGGGGCGGAGAGCAGTTCTTC. It is translated as CASSQETGGGEQFF. The chain carries TRBV4-1 and TRBJ2-1; 10 bases are shared with TRBD1. Per the germline V gene, CDR1 is MGHRA and CDR2 is YSYEKL. J was trimmed by 10 bases and V by 0 bases; bases with no gene match: 3. The CDR3 length is 14 residues.

The chain uses TRBV29-1 and TRBJ2-2; 10 nucleotides agree with TRBD1. This CDR3 comprises 13 residues. The germline V gene encodes CDR1 SQVTM and CDR2 ANQGSEA. J lost 7 bases, V lost 4 bases, and 3 bases had no gene match. CDR3 in amino acids: CSVGQGAVGELFF. CDR3 DNA sequence: TGCAGCGTTGGACAGGGGGCTGTCGGGGAGCTGTTTTTT.

The genes are TRBV5-1 and TRBJ1-4; D call uncertain. V dropped 5 bases and J dropped 4 bases, with 12 bases sitting between them. The CDR3 is 14 amino acids. Per the germline V gene, CDR1 is SGHRS and CDR2 is YFSETQ. CDR3 sequence reads: CASRMTTFNEKLFF. The DNA for the CDR3 is TGCGCCAGCAGGATGACGACATTTAATGAAAAACTGTTTTTT.

This clone was recorded a few times. The rearrangement joins TRBV18 to TRBJ1-5, with 7 bases aligning to TRBD1. The CDR3 is made up of 14 amino acids. CDR1 KGHSH and CDR2 LQKENI come from the germline V gene. V dropped 2 bases and J dropped 4; count of bases not matched to a gene: 2. The CDR3 here is CASSPGTVNQPQHF. The CDR3, as DNA: TGTGCCAGCTCACCAGGGACAGTGAATCAGCCCCAGCATTTT.

The V call is TRBV6-5, the J call TRBJ2-1; weak D call: TRBD1 (6 bases). V lost 2 bases, J lost 4 bases, and 9 bases lay in between. The CDR3 extends over 14 amino acids. Germline loops: CDR1 MNHEY, CDR2 SVGAGI. In DNA, the CDR3 is TGTGCCAGCAGTTACACGGGACAATACAATGAGCAGTTCTTC. It translates to CASSYTGQYNEQFF.